This record looks at one T cell receptor beta chain sequence and its context. This sample is part of a study of blood T cell repertoires in COVID-19. Across the whole study: Researchers got acute and convalescent COVID-19 samples from the United States, Italy and Spain. Nucleic acid was either cDNA or gDNA, and it came from T cells, B-cell-depleted T cells, or PBMCs.

The CDR3 covers 15 residues. Trimming at V came to 5 bases and at J to 1 base, leaving 2 bases not matched to a gene. Germline CDR1 reads MNHEY; CDR2 reads SVGEGT. Methods used by the authors: Scientists estimated how many nucleated cells there were by amplifying reference gene primers. Repertoires were generated with immunoSEQ multiplex PCR, while TCRdb's copy carries only in-frame clones and drops some. V and J calls and clone size are those listed in that table; D and trimming were worked out from the DNA. The sample carries 90,000 to 120,000 clones, around 84% recorded once. The sequenced sample consisted of peripheral blood. The chain carries TRBV6-2 or TRBV6-3 and TRBJ2-6; 7 bases align to TRBD1. This sequence was found in a man between 60 and 70 years old with acute or convalescent COVID-19. The CDR3 loop is CASSQGQSGANVLTF. The CDR3 DNA is TGTGCCAGCAGTCAGGGACAGTCTGGGGCCAACGTCCTGACTTTC.